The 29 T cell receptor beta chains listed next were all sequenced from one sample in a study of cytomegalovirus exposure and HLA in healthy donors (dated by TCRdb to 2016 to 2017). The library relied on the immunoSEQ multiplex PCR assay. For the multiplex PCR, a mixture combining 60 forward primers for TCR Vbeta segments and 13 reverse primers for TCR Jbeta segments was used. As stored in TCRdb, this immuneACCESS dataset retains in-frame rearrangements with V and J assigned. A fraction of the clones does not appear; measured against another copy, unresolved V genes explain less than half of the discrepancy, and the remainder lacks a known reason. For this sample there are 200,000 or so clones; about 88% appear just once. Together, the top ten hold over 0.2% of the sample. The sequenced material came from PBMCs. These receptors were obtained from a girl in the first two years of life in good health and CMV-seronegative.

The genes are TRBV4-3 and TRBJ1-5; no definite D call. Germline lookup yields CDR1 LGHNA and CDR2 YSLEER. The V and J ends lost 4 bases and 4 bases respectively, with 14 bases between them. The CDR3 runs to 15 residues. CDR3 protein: CASSPRAGLNQPQHF. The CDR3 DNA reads TGCGCCAGCAGCCCGAGGGCGGGTCTGAATCAGCCCCAGCATTTT.

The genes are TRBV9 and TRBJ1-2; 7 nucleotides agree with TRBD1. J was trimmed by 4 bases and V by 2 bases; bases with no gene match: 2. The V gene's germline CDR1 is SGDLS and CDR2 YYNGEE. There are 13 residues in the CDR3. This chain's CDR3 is CASSVGQFYGYTF. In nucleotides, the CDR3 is TGTGCCAGCAGCGTGGGACAGTTCTATGGCTACACCTTC. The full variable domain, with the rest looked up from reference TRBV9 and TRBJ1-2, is DSGVTQTPKHLITATGQRVTLRCSPRSGDLSVYWYQQSLDQGLQFLIQYYNGEERAKGNILERFSAQQFPDLHSELNLSSLELGDSALYFCASSVGQFYGYTFGSGTRLTVV.

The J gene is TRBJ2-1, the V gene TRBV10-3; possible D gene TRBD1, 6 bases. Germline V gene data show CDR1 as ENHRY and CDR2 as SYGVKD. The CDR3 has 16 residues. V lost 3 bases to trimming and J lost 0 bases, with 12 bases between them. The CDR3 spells CAISDSGRGSYNEQFF. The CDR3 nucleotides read TGTGCCATCAGTGATTCAGGCAGGGGCTCCTACAATGAGCAGTTCTTC.

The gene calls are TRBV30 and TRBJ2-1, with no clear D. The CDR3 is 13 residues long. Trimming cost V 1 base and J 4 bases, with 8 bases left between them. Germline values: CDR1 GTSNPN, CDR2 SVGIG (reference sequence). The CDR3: CAWSEDTYNEQFF. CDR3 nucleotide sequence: TGTGCCTGGAGTGAAGACACTTACAATGAGCAGTTCTTC.

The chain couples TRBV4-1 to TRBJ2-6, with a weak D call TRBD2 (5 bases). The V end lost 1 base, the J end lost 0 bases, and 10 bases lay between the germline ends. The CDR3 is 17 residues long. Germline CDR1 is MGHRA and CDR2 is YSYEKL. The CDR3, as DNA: TGCGCCAGCAGCCAAGTAGCGATGAGCTCTGGGGCCAACGTCCTGACTTTC. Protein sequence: CASSQVAMSSGANVLTF.

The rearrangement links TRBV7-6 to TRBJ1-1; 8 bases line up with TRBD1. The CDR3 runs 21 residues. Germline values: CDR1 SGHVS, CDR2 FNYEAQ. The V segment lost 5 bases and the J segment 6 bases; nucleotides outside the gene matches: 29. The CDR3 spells CASSPRATGDKGTKVGAEAFF. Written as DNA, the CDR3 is TGTGCCAGCAGCCCGAGAGCGACAGGGGATAAAGGTACTAAAGTAGGGGCTGAAGCTTTCTTT.

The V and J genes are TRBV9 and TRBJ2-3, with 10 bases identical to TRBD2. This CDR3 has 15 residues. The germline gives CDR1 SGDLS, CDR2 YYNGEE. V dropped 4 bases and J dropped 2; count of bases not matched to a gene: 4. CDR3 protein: CASSSSGGDTDTQYF. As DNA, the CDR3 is TGTGCCAGCAGCTCCAGCGGGGGGGACACAGATACGCAGTATTTT.

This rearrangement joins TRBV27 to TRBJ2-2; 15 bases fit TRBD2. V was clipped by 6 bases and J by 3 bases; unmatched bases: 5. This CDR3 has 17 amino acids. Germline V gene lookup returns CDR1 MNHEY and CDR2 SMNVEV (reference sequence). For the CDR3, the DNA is TGTGCCAGCAGCGGACTAGCGGGGGGGTCGTACACCGGGGAGCTGTTTTTT. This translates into CASSGLAGGSYTGELFF.

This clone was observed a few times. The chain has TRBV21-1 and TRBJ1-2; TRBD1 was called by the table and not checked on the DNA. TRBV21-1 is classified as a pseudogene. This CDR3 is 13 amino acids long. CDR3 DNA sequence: TGTGCCAGCAGCCCGACAGTTAACTATGGCTACACCTTC. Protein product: CASSPTVNYGYTF.

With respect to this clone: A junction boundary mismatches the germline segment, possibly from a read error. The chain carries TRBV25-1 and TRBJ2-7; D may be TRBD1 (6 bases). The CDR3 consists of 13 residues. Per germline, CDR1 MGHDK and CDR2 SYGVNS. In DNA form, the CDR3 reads TGTGCGAGCAAAGGGAGAGGGGGCTACGAGCAGTACTTC. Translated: CASKGRGGYEQYF.

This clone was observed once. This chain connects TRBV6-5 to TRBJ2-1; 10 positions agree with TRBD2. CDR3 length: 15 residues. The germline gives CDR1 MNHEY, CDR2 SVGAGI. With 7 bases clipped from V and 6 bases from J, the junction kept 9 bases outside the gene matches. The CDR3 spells CASKIAGGPFNEQFF. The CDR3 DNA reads TGTGCCAGCAAAATAGCGGGAGGCCCGTTCAATGAGCAGTTCTTC.

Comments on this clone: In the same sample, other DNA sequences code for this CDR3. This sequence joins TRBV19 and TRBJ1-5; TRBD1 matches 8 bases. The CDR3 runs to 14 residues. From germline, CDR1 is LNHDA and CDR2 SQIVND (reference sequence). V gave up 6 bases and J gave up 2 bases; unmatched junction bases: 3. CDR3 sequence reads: CASSGQGGNQPQHF. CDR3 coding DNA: TGTGCCAGTAGCGGACAGGGTGGCAATCAGCCCCAGCATTTT.

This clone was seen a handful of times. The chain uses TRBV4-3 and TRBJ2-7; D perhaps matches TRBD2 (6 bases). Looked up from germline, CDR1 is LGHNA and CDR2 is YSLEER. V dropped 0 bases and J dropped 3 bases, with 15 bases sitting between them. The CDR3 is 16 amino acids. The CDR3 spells CASSQDTGTYVYEQYF. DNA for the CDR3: TGCGCCAGCAGCCAAGATACTGGGACTTATGTCTACGAGCAGTACTTC.

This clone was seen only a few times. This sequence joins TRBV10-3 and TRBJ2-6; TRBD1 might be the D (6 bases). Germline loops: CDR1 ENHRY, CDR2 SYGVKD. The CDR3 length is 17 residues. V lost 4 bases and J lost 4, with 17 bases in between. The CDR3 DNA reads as TGTGCCATCAGTGCGACGGACAGTTCGAGAGGGGCCAACGTCCTGACTTTC. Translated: CAISATDSSRGANVLTF.

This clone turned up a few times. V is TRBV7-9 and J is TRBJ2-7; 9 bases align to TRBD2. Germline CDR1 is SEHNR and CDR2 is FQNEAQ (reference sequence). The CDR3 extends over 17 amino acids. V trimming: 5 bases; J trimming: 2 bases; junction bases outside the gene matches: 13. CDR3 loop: CASSPDSTSGHPYEQYF. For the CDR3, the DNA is TGTGCCAGCAGCCCCGATTCGACTAGCGGCCACCCCTACGAGCAGTACTTC.

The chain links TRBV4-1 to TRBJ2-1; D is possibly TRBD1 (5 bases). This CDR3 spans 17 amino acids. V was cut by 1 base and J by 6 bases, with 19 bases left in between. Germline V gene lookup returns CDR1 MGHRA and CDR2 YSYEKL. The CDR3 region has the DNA TGCGCCAGCAGCCAAGTGGCAAACAGGCAAGGGGTCAATGAGCAGTTCTTC. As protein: CASSQVANRQGVNEQFF.

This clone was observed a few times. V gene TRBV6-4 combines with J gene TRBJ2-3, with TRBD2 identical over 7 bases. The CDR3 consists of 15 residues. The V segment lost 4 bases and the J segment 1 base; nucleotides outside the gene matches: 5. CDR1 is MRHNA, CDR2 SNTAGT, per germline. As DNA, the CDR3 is TGTGCCAGCAGTGTGGCAAGCGGGGGCACAGATACGCAGTATTTT. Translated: CASSVASGGTDTQYF.

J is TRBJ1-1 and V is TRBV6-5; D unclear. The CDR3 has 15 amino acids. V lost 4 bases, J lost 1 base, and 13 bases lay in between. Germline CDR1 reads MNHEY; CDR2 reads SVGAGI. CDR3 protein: CASSSYQDSNTEAFF. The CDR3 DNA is TGTGCCAGCAGTTCCTACCAGGACTCGAACACTGAAGCTTTCTTT.

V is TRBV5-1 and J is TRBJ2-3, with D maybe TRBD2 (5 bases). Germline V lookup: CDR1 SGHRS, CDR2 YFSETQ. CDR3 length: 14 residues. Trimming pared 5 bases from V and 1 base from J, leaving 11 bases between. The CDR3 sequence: CASRRPGGTDTQYF. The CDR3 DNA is TGCGCCAGCAGGCGGCCCGGGGGCACAGATACGCAGTATTTT.

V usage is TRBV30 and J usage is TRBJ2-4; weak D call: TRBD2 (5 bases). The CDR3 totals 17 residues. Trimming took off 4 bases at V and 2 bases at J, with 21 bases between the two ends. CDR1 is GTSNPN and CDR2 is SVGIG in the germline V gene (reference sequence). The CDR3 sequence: CAWNERGIVESKNIQYF. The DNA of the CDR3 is TGTGCCTGGAATGAGAGAGGGATAGTCGAGTCCAAAAACATTCAGTACTTC.

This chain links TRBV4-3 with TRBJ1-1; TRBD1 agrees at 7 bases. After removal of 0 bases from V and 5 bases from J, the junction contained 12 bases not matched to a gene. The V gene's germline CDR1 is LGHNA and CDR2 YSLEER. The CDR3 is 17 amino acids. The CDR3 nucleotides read TGCGCCAGCAGCCAAGATCTGGGCAGGGGGTTGATGACTGAAGCTTTCTTT. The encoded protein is CASSQDLGRGLMTEAFF.

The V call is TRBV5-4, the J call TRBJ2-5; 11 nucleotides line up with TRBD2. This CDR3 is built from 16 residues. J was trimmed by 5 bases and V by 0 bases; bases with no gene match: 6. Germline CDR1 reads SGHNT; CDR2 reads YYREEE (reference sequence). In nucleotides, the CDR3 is TGTGCCAGCAGCTTGGTTACTAGCGGGAGACGGGAGACCCAGTACTTC. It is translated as CASSLVTSGRRETQYF.

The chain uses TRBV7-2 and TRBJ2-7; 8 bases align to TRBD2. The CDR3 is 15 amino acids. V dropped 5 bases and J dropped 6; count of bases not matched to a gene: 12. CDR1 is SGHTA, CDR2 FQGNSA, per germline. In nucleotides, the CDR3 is TGTGCCAGCAGCCCGGGGACTAGAAGCGGTCTCGAGCAGTACTTC. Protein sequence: CASSPGTRSGLEQYF.

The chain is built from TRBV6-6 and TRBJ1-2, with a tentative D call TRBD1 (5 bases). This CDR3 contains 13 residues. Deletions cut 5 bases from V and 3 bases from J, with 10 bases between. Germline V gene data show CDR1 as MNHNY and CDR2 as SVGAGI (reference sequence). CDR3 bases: TGTGCCAGCAGTCCCAGGGAAGACTATGGCTACACCTTC. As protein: CASSPREDYGYTF.

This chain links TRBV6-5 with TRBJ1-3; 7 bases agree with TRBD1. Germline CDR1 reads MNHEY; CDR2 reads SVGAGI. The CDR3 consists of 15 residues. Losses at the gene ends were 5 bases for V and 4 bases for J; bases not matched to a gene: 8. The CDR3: CASSGQTGPGNTIYF. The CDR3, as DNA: TGTGCCAGCAGTGGACAGACAGGGCCAGGAAACACCATATATTTT.

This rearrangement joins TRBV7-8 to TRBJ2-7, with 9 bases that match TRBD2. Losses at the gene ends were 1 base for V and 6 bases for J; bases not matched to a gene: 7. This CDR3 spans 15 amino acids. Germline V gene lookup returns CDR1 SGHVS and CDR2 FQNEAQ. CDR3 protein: CASSLVVQREVEQYF. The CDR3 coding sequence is TGTGCCAGCAGCTTAGTTGTCCAGCGGGAGGTCGAGCAGTACTTC.

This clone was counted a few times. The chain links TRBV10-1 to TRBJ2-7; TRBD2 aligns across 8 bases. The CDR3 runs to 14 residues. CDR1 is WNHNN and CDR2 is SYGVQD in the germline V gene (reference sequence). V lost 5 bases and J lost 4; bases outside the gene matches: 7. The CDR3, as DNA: TGCGCCAGCAGTTCAGGACTAGCAGTATACGAGCAGTACTTC. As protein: CASSSGLAVYEQYF.

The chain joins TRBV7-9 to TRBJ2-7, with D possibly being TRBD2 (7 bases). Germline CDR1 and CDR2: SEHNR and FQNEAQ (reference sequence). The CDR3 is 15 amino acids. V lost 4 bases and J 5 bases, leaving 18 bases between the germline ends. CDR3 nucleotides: TGTGCCAGCAGCTCCTTAGCGGGCCCAGGGGACGAGCAGTACTTC. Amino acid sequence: CASSSLAGPGDEQYF.

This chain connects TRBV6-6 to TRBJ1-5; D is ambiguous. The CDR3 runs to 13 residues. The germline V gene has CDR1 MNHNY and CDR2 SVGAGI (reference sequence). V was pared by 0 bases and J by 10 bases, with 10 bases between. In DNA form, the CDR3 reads TGTGCCAGCAGTTACTCGGTCACGGGTCCCCAGCATTTT. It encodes CASSYSVTGPQHF.